The 31 T cell receptor beta chains given below trace back to one sample, sequenced in a study of vaccination and CD4 T cells after COVID-19. These receptors are not linked to any known antigen. The Oncomine TCR Beta short-read assay sequenced DNA from cultured CD4+ T cells. TCRdb recomputed calls from the PCR reads with MiXCR, one row per CDR3 protein. This table has 11,000 to 15,000 distinct CDR3 sequences, 50% to 65% appearing once. Noted treatment: roughly ten-day PBMC culture with coronavirus spike peptide pools or control peptides (ViraFEST assay). Sequences were derived from CD4+ T cells from blood, cultured in vitro, sampled before SARS-CoV-2 vaccination. The receptors were sampled from a human donor who had recovered from COVID-19.

The CDR3 nucleotides read TGTGCCACCAGAGGACAGCGCAATCAGCCCCAGCATTTT. It codes for CATRGQRNQPQHF. This rearrangement joins TRBV24-1 to TRBJ1-5; D possibly corresponds to TRBD1 (6 bases). Germline V gene lookup returns CDR1 KGHDR and CDR2 SFDVKD. The CDR3 sequence is 13 residues long. V lost 7 bases and J 2 bases, leaving 8 bases between the germline ends.

The chain couples TRBV20-1 to TRBJ1-1; D remains ambiguous. The CDR3 extends over 10 amino acids. Deletions cut 3 bases from V and 5 bases from J, with 4 bases between. CDR1 is DFQATT and CDR2 is SNEGSKA in the germline V gene (reference sequence). CDR3 coding DNA: TGCAGTGCTAGGTGGACTGAAGCTTTCTTT. Translating it yields CSARWTEAFF.

The chain recombines TRBV28 with TRBJ1-6; D unclear. The CDR3 contains 12 residues. V gave up 4 bases and J gave up 5 bases, with 3 bases separating them. Per the germline V gene, CDR1 is MDHEN and CDR2 is SYDVKM. CDR3 nucleotides: TGTGCCAGCAGTTCCAATAATTCACCCCTCCACTTT. It encodes CASSSNNSPLHF.

This chain joins TRBV7-8 and TRBJ2-7; 14 bases are a match to TRBD2. J lost 4 bases, V lost 5 bases, and 7 bases had no gene match. The CDR3 loop spans 16 amino acids. CDR1 is SGHVS, CDR2 FQNEAQ, per germline. The CDR3 is CASSPSGLAGAYEQYF. The CDR3 nucleotides are TGTGCCAGCAGCCCGTCGGGACTAGCGGGAGCATACGAGCAGTACTTC.

As DNA, the CDR3 is TGTGCCACCAGCCAAGGAGGGGCAACTAATGAAAAACTGTTTTTT. Amino acid sequence: CATSQGGATNEKLFF. The chain carries TRBV15 and TRBJ1-4; maybe TRBD1 (5 bases). Germline V gene lookup returns CDR1 LNHNV and CDR2 YYDKDF (reference sequence). The CDR3 loop spans 15 amino acids. The V end was cut by 5 bases, the J end by 0 bases, with 10 bases between.

This rearrangement joins TRBV14 to TRBJ2-3; D gene ambiguous. V lost 1 base, J lost 4 bases, and 12 bases lay in between. Germline-derived CDR1 and CDR2 are SGHDN and FVKESK. The CDR3 loop spans 15 amino acids. The CDR3, as DNA: TGTGCCAGCAGCCAAGCTGGGAATCTTCCAGATACGCAGTATTTT. This translates into CASSQAGNLPDTQYF.

By share, this clonotype counts as medium-sized (0.01 to 0.1%). The V and J genes are TRBV28 and TRBJ1-1; 11 bases line up with TRBD1. The germline gives CDR1 MDHEN, CDR2 SYDVKM. The CDR3 runs to 19 residues. The V and J ends lost 6 bases and 10 bases, in that order; junction bases with no gene match: 25. The CDR3 region is CASSLGSNAGQGALWRAFF. In nucleotides, the CDR3 is TGTGCCAGCAGCTTGGGCTCCAATGCTGGACAGGGGGCTTTGTGGCGAGCTTTCTTT.

This clonotype was counted once. V usage is TRBV30 and J usage is TRBJ2-2; D is unclear. CDR1 is GTSNPN and CDR2 is SVGIG in the germline V gene (reference sequence). The CDR3 is 15 residues long. V was shortened by 2 bases and J by 1 base, with 11 bases between the two germline ends. CDR3 protein: CAWSLPAGNTGELFF. The CDR3 coding sequence is TGTGCCTGGAGTCTGCCGGCAGGGAACACCGGGGAGCTGTTTTTT.

The CDR3 here is CASSDKGRPTDTQYF. The CDR3 region has the DNA TGTGCCAGCAGTGATAAGGGGCGCCCGACAGATACGCAGTATTTT. J is TRBJ2-3 and V is TRBV25-1; D might be TRBD1 (5 bases). The V end was cut by 3 bases, the J end by 3 bases, with 13 bases between. The CDR3 totals 15 residues. Germline assignment: CDR1 MGHDK and CDR2 SYGVNS.

This clonotype appeared a single time. The chain is built from TRBV6-1 and TRBJ2-3; tentative D call: TRBD2 (6 bases). Deletions cut 6 bases from V and 2 bases from J, with 15 bases between. The V gene's germline CDR1 is MNHNS and CDR2 SASEGT. The CDR3 consists of 15 residues. Here the CDR3 reads CASRARLAITDTQYF. The DNA for the CDR3 is TGTGCCAGCAGAGCCCGCCTAGCGATCACAGATACGCAGTATTTT.

The genes are TRBV30 and TRBJ1-5, with a possible D match to TRBD1 (5 bases). Germline V gene sequence: CDR1 GTSNPN, CDR2 SVGIG (reference sequence). V dropped 3 bases and J dropped 6 bases, with 18 bases sitting between them. The CDR3 contains 15 residues. The DNA of the CDR3 is TGTGCCTGGAGGCCCCCCGGGGGGTTAAGTCAGCCCCAGCATTTT. Amino acids: CAWRPPGGLSQPQHF.

This clonotype has only a few counts. The rearrangement joins TRBV19 to TRBJ2-7; 10 nucleotides line up with TRBD2. From germline, CDR1 is LNHDA and CDR2 SQIVND (reference sequence). CDR3 length equals 14 residues. V lost 4 bases and J lost 0; bases outside the gene matches: 0. The CDR3 region is CASSTSGSSYEQYF. The CDR3 DNA is TGTGCCAGTAGTACTAGCGGGAGCTCCTACGAGCAGTACTTC. The variable domain in full, with the rest retrieved from reference TRBV19 and TRBJ2-7, is DGGITQSPKYLFRKEGQNVTLSCEQNLNHDAMYWYRQDPGQGLRLIYYSQIVNDFQKGDIAEGYSVSREKKESFPLTVTSAQKNPTAFYLCASSTSGSSYEQYFGPGTRLTVT.

The chain carries TRBV10-3 and TRBJ1-2; D is perhaps TRBD1 (6 bases). The V and J ends lost 9 bases and 0 bases respectively, with 20 bases between them. The germline gives CDR1 ENHRY, CDR2 SYGVKD. The length of the CDR3 is 16 residues. CDR3 in amino acids: CAMARQDQVPNYGYTF. In DNA form, the CDR3 reads TGTGCCATGGCACGACAGGACCAAGTTCCTAACTATGGCTACACCTTC.

The chain carries TRBV30 and TRBJ1-3; D gene unclear. The CDR3 is 14 residues long. Trimming stripped 4 bases from V and 3 bases from J, with 13 bases between. Germline V gives CDR1 GTSNPN, CDR2 SVGIG (reference sequence). The CDR3 nucleotides are TGTGCCTGGACAAAGGGTTTTGGTGGAAACACCATATATTTT. Its protein product is CAWTKGFGGNTIYF.

This sequence joins TRBV10-3 and TRBJ1-5; D not resolved. The CDR3 covers 14 residues. Looked up from germline, CDR1 is ENHRY and CDR2 is SYGVKD. V dropped 4 bases and J dropped 7 bases, with 14 bases sitting between them. The CDR3 protein is CAISASFIWQPQHF. In DNA form, the CDR3 reads TGTGCCATCAGTGCCAGCTTCATCTGGCAGCCCCAGCATTTT.

This clonotype is a singleton in its sample. The chain joins TRBV12-3 or TRBV12-4 to TRBJ2-1; the D is unclear. The CDR3 contains 14 residues. V dropped 3 bases and J dropped 8 bases, with 14 bases sitting between them. In DNA form, the CDR3 reads TGTGCCAGCAGTTTGGCTCCACCACGAGATGAGCAGTTCTTC. As protein: CASSLAPPRDEQFF.

Comment on this clonotype: At one of its ends the junction is not consistent with the germline gene, which may arise from a read error. This chain uses TRBV6-2 or TRBV6-3 with TRBJ2-1; either TRBD1 or TRBD2 may fit D (5 bases each). The CDR3 is 12 amino acids. The germline CDR1 and CDR2 sequences are MNHEY and SVGEGT. The chain's CDR3 is CASRRGDNEQFF. The CDR3 DNA is TGTGCCAGCAGGAGGGGCGACAACGAGCAGTTCTTC.

This chain links TRBV2 with TRBJ1-1; 9 bases agree with TRBD1. The V gene end was trimmed by 7 bases and the J gene end by 6 bases; junction bases not matched to a gene: 6. Germline V gene data show CDR1 as SNHLY and CDR2 as FYNNEI. The CDR3 length is 13 residues. The CDR3 nucleotides are TGTGCCAGCAAGGACAGGGGAGGTTCTGAAGCTTTCTTT. Its translation: CASKDRGGSEAFF. Variable domain in full (rest from reference TRBV2 and TRBJ1-1): EPEVTQTPSHQVTQMGQEVILRCVPISNHLYFYWYRQILGQKVEFLVSFYNNEISEKSEIFDDQFSVERPDGSNFTLKIRSTKLEDSAMYFCASKDRGGSEAFFGQGTRLTVV.

This clonotype appeared a few times. The J gene is TRBJ2-5, the V gene TRBV7-6, with D perhaps TRBD2 (5 bases). The V and J ends lost 6 bases and 3 bases respectively, with 11 bases between them. This CDR3 comprises 13 residues. Germline CDR1 is SGHVS and CDR2 is FNYEAQ. In DNA form, the CDR3 reads TGTGCCAGCAGACGGACTGGAAAAGAGACCCAGTACTTC. Encoded protein: CASRRTGKETQYF.

This chain joins TRBV20-1 and TRBJ2-7, with 14 positions matching TRBD2. The CDR3 totals 17 residues. Germline V gene data show CDR1 as DFQATT and CDR2 as SNEGSKA (reference sequence). Trimming removed 6 bases from V and 0 bases from J; junction bases left unmatched: 10. In DNA form, the CDR3 reads TGCAGTGCACCCGGGACTAGCGGGAGTGACAGCTCCTACGAGCAGTACTTC. Translating it yields CSAPGTSGSDSSYEQYF.

This chain joins TRBV15 and TRBJ2-1; D ambiguous. Trimming removed 1 base at V and 1 base at J, with 11 bases between. CDR3 length: 16 amino acids. Per the germline V gene, CDR1 is LNHNV and CDR2 is YYDKDF (reference sequence). CDR3 sequence: CATSRVGSLSYNEQFF. The CDR3 region has the DNA TGTGCCACCAGCAGAGTAGGTAGCCTTTCCTACAATGAGCAGTTCTTC.

The rearrangement joins TRBV2 to TRBJ2-7, with 11 bases matching TRBD2. Germline loops: CDR1 SNHLY, CDR2 FYNNEI. The CDR3 loop spans 14 amino acids. V was clipped by 3 bases and J by 6 bases; unmatched bases: 4. The CDR3 sequence: CASSERLAGGEQYF. The CDR3 nucleotides are TGTGCCAGCAGTGAGCGGCTAGCGGGAGGCGAGCAGTACTTC.

This rearrangement joins TRBV6-4 to TRBJ2-3; D perhaps matches TRBD2 (5 bases). The V gene's germline CDR1 is MRHNA and CDR2 SNTAGT. The CDR3 extends over 14 amino acids. Trimming cost V 8 bases and J 5 bases, with 17 bases left between them. The CDR3 DNA reads as TGTGCCAGCGCACGAACCGGGGATCGAGATACGCAGTATTTT. It codes for CASARTGDRDTQYF.

The chain joins TRBV20-1 to TRBJ2-7; D might be TRBD1 (5 bases). Germline V lookup: CDR1 DFQATT, CDR2 SNEGSKA (reference sequence). The V end was cut by 4 bases, the J end by 2 bases, with 18 bases between. The CDR3 totals 15 residues. CDR3 sequence reads: CSAMGQPDNTYEQYF. The CDR3 DNA is TGCAGTGCTATGGGGCAGCCCGATAACACCTACGAGCAGTACTTC.

Written as DNA, the CDR3 is TGTGCCAGCAGTTCCCCCCCGACAGGCCTGAACACTGAAGCTTTCTTT. Its protein is CASSSPPTGLNTEAFF. The chain employs TRBV7-2 and TRBJ1-1, with a weak D call TRBD1 (6 bases). Germline assignment: CDR1 SGHTA and CDR2 FQGNSA. Trimming cost V 6 bases and J 0 bases, with 17 bases left between them. CDR3 length: 16 residues.

The chain uses TRBV7-2 and TRBJ2-1; the D is unclear. Germline assignment: CDR1 SGHTA and CDR2 FQGNSA. The CDR3 loop spans 11 amino acids. The ends were cut back, 1 base at V and 8 bases at J, with 3 bases in the middle. The CDR3 DNA sequence: TGTGCCAGCAGCTTAGGACATGAGCAGTTCTTC. Encoded protein: CASSLGHEQFF.

The chain carries TRBV20-1 and TRBJ2-7; TRBD2 is a possible D gene (6 bases). Germline-derived CDR1 and CDR2 are DFQATT and SNEGSKA (reference sequence). V dropped 3 bases and J dropped 4 bases, with 16 bases sitting between them. The CDR3 is 14 residues long. CDR3: CSARTPGGMYEQYF. Written as DNA, the CDR3 is TGCAGTGCTAGGACCCCAGGCGGGATGTACGAGCAGTACTTC.

The chain uses TRBV7-6 and TRBJ2-2; 9 bases align to TRBD2. The CDR3 totals 15 residues. Trimming cost V 4 bases and J 4 bases; bases outside gene matches: 4. Germline V gene data show CDR1 as SGHVS and CDR2 as FNYEAQ. CDR3: CASSSTSGLTGELFF. CDR3 DNA: TGTGCCAGCAGCTCGACTAGCGGCCTCACCGGGGAGCTGTTTTTT.

The V and J genes are TRBV20-1 and TRBJ2-1, with 11 bases lining up with TRBD1. The CDR3 spans 14 residues. Germline V CDR1 and CDR2: DFQATT, SNEGSKA (reference sequence). V was clipped by 7 bases and J by 4 bases; unmatched bases: 6. Here the CDR3 reads CSVPDRGPYNEQFF. The CDR3 DNA follows: TGCAGTGTCCCGGACAGGGGGCCTTACAATGAGCAGTTCTTC.

The V and J genes are TRBV6-1 and TRBJ2-3, with 10 positions matching TRBD2. J was trimmed by 4 bases and V by 4 bases; bases with no gene match: 5. The CDR3 is 15 amino acids. CDR1 is MNHNS and CDR2 is SASEGT in the germline V gene. The CDR3 coding sequence is TGTGCCAGCAGTGCACTAGCGGGGACGGCAGATACGCAGTATTTT. It codes for CASSALAGTADTQYF.

This clonotype was counted once. V gene TRBV19 combines with J gene TRBJ1-1; D unclear. Per germline, CDR1 LNHDA and CDR2 SQIVND (reference sequence). The CDR3 runs 12 residues. V lost 7 bases to trimming and J lost 7 bases, with 13 bases between them. CDR3 sequence: CASTDRKSEAFF. CDR3 bases: TGTGCCAGTACAGACCGAAAAAGTGAAGCTTTCTTT.